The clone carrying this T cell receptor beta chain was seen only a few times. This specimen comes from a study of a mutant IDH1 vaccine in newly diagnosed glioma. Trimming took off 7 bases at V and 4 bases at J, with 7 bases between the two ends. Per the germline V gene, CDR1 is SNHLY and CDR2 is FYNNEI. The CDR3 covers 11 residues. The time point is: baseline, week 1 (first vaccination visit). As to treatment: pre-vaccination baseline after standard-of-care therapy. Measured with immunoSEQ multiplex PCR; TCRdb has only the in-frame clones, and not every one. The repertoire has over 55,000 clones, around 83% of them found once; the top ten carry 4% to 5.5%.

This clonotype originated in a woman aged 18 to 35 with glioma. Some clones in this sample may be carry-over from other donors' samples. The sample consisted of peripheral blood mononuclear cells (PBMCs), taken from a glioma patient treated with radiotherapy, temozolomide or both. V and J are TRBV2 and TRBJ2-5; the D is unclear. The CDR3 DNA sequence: TGTGCCAGCACAATCCGAGAGACCCAGTACTTC. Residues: CASTIRETQYF.